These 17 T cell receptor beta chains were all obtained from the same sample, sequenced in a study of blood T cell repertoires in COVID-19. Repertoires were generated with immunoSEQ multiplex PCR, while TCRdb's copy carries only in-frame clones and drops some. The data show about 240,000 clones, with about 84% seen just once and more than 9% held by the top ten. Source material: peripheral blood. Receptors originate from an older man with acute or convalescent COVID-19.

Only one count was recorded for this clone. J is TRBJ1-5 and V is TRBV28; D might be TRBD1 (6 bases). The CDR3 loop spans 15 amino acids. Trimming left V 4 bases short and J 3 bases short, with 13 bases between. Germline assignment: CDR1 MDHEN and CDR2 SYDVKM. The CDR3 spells CASSSGQLNNQPQHF. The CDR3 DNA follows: TGTGCCAGCAGTTCCGGACAGCTAAACAATCAGCCCCAGCATTTT.

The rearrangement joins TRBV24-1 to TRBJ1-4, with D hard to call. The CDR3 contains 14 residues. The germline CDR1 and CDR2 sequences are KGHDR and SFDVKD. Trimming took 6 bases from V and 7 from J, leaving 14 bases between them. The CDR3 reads CATSMRAPAEKLFF. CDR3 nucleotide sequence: TGTGCCACCAGTATGAGGGCGCCGGCTGAAAAACTGTTTTTT.

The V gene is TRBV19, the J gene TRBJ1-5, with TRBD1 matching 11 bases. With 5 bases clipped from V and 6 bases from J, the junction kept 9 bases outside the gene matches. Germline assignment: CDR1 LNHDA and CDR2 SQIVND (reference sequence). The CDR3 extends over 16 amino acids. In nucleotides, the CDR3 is TGTGCCAGTAGTGCCCCGGACAGGGGGCGAAGTCAGCCCCAGCATTTT. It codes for CASSAPDRGRSQPQHF. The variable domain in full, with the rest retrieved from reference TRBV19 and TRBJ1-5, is DGGITQSPKYLFRKEGQNVTLSCEQNLNHDAMYWYRQDPGQGLRLIYYSQIVNDFQKGDIAEGYSVSREKKESFPLTVTSAQKNPTAFYLCASSAPDRGRSQPQHFGDGTRLSIL.

The CDR3 loop is CASSPPRGGDYNEKLFF. For the CDR3, the DNA is TGTGCCAGCTCACCACCGAGAGGGGGCGATTATAATGAAAAACTGTTTTTT. This chain joins TRBV18 and TRBJ1-4; TRBD1 aligns across 7 bases. Germline values: CDR1 KGHSH, CDR2 LQKENI. The CDR3 covers 17 residues. J gave up 4 bases and V 0 bases, and 8 bases lay outside the gene matches.

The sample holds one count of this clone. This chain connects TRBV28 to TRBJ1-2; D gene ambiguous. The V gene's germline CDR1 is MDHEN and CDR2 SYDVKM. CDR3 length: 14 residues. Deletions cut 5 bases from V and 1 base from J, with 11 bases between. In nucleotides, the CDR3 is TGTGCCAGCAGTCTGCGGGTCCTTAACTATGGCTACACCTTC. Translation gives CASSLRVLNYGYTF.

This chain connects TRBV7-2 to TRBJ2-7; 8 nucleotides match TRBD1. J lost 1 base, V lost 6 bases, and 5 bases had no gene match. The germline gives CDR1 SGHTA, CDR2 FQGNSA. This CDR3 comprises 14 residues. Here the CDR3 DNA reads TGTGCCAGCAGTTCCGGGACAGGATCCTACGAGCAGTACTTC. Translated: CASSSGTGSYEQYF.

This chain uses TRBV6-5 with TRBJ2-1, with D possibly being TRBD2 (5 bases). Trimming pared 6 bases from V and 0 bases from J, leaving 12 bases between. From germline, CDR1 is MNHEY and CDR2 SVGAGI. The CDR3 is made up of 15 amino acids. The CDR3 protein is CASSPRGSSYNEQFF. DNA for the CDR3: TGTGCCAGCAGCCCACGGGGTAGCTCCTACAATGAGCAGTTCTTC.

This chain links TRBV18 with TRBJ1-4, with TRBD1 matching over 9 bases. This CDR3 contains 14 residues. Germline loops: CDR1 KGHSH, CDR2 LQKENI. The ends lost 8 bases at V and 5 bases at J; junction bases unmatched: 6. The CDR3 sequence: CASRQDRGNEKLFF. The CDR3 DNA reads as TGTGCCAGCCGTCAGGACAGGGGAAATGAAAAACTGTTTTTT.

In nucleotides, the CDR3 is TGTGCCAGCAGCGTACCTAGCGGGGAGTCCTACGAGCAGTACTTC. It codes for CASSVPSGESYEQYF. The chain recombines TRBV6-5 with TRBJ2-7; 9 nucleotides align to TRBD2. The CDR3 consists of 15 residues. The germline gives CDR1 MNHEY, CDR2 SVGAGI. The V and J ends lost 6 bases and 1 base, in that order; junction bases with no gene match: 7.

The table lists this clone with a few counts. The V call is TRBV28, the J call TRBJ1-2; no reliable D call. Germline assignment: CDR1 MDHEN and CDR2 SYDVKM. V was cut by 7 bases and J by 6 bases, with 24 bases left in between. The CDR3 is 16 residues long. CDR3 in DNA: TGTGCCAGCACCGTCATGCGGGGTGGAGGATTTAATGGCTACACCTTC. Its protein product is CASTVMRGGGFNGYTF.

CDR3 sequence: CASSESSYNSPLHF. Written as DNA, the CDR3 is TGTGCCAGTTCGGAGAGCTCCTATAATTCACCCCTCCACTTT. The rearrangement joins TRBV19 to TRBJ1-6; unclear D gene. The germline gives CDR1 LNHDA, CDR2 SQIVND (reference sequence). Trimming took 8 bases from V and 0 from J, leaving 8 bases between them. CDR3 length: 14 amino acids.

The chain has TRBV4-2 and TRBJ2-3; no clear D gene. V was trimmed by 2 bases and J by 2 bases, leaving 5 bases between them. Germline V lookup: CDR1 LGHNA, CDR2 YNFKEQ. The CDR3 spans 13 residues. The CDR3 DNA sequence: TGTGCCAGCAGCCAAATCCTCACAGATACGCAGTATTTT. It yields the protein CASSQILTDTQYF.

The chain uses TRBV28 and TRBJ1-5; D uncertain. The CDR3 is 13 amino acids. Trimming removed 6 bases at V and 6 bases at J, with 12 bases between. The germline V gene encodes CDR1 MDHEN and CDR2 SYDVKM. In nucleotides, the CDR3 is TGTGCCAGCAGCTCAACTCAGGTTCAGCCCCAGCATTTT. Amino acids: CASSSTQVQPQHF.

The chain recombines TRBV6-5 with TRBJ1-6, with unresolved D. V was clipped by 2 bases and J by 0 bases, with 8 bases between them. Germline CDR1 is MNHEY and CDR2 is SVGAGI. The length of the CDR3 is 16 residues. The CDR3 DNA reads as TGTGCCAGCAGTTACGGACTTAGCTCCTATAATTCACCCCTCCACTTT. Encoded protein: CASSYGLSSYNSPLHF.

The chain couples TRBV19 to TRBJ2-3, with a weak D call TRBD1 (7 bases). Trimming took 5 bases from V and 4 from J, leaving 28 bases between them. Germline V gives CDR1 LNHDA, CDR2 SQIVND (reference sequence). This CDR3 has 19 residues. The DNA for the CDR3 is TGTGCCAGTAGTCCCCGGAGGGGGATAAGACAGGGTCTATCAGATACGCAGTATTTT. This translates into CASSPRRGIRQGLSDTQYF.

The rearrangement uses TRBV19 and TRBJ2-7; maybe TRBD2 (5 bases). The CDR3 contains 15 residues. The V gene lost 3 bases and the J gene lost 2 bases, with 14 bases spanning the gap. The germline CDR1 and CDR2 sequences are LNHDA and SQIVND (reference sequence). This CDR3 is CASSILSGPTYEQYF. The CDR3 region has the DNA TGTGCCAGTAGTATCTTAAGCGGCCCGACCTACGAGCAGTACTTC.

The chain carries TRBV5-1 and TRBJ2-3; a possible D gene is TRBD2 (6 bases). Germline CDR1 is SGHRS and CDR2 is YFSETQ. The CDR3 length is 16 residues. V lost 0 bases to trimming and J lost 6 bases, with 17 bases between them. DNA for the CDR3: TGCGCCAGCAGCTTGGGACTACCTTCTGCGGGGGATACGCAGTATTTT. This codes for CASSLGLPSAGDTQYF.